This TCR beta chain is from a study of vaccination effects on CD4 cells after COVID-19. CDR3 length: 12 amino acids. V dropped 0 bases and J dropped 7 bases, with 7 bases sitting between them. Per germline, CDR1 SGHDT and CDR2 YYEEEE. Prior to sequencing, the ViraFEST assay stimulated PBMC with viral peptide pools, which expanded the antigen-specific CD4+ T cells. Researchers isolated CD4+ T cells once less than 13 days of culture had elapsed. Each participant was given two doses of one vaccine (BNT162b2 or mRNA-1273). Sequencing used immunoSEQ multiplex PCR; TCRdb keeps in-frame clones, though not all of them. The data show under 40,000 clones, approximately 80% seen once. On this clone itself: Its antigen is still unknown.

Specimen: CD4+ T cells from PBMCs cultured with HCoV-NL63 spike peptides, collected after COVID-19 vaccination. The clonotype originates from a human donor who received a COVID-19 vaccine. Some clones in this sample may be carry-over from other donors' samples. V and J are TRBV5-6 and TRBJ1-1; the D is unclear. The CDR3 DNA reads TGTGCCAGCAGCTTGGGGTGGGATGAAGCTTTCTTT. It yields the protein CASSLGWDEAFF.